Below, 30 T cell receptor beta chains from the same sample are listed, as sequenced in a study of shared clonotypes between healthy human individuals. TCRdb keeps only in-frame clones here, not all; method: immunoSEQ multiplex PCR. Among 850,000 to 1,100,000 clones, roughly 77% were seen once, and the ten largest hold roughly 0.9%. Sequenced: memory CD4+ T cells from PBMCs. Subset meaning: CD45RA-negative fraction. Receptors were obtained from a man aged 18 to 30 in good health. Some clones in this sample may be carry-over from other donors' samples.

This chain uses TRBV25-1 with TRBJ2-3; 8 bases fit TRBD1. The length of the CDR3 is 15 residues. The J segment lost 4 bases and the V segment lost 4 bases, leaving 7 bases of the junction unmatched. Germline-derived CDR1 and CDR2 are MGHDK and SYGVNS. The CDR3 region has the DNA TGTGCCAGCAGTGCTTCAGGGGGCTATTCAGATACGCAGTATTTT. Its translation is CASSASGGYSDTQYF.

V gene TRBV6-5 combines with J gene TRBJ2-1; D is tentatively TRBD1 or TRBD2 (5 bases each). Germline V gives CDR1 MNHEY, CDR2 SVGAGI. This CDR3 has 12 residues. V was clipped by 4 bases and J by 10 bases, with 11 bases between them. The CDR3 reads CASSSVGDEQFF. CDR3 sequence (DNA): TGTGCCAGCAGTTCTGTGGGGGACGAGCAGTTCTTC.

This clone has a handful of counts. J is TRBJ2-7 and V is TRBV27; 7 bases are a match to TRBD2. Unmatched junction bases numbered 7, after V lost 8 bases and J lost 3 bases. CDR1 is MNHEY and CDR2 is SMNVEV in the germline V gene (reference sequence). The CDR3 is 13 amino acids. In DNA form, the CDR3 reads TGTGCCAGCTCCCGAGCGGGAAACTACGAGCAGTACTTC. Protein product: CASSRAGNYEQYF.

V usage is TRBV19 and J usage is TRBJ1-4; possibly TRBD1 for D (5 bases). V lost 9 bases, J lost 2 bases, and 13 bases lay in between. CDR1 and CDR2 from the germline V gene are LNHDA and SQIVND (reference sequence). This CDR3 spans 14 amino acids. The CDR3 DNA reads as TGTGCCAGCCGAGACAGAATCACTAATGAAAAACTGTTTTTT. Translation: CASRDRITNEKLFF.

The chain employs TRBV28 and TRBJ2-1; 7 bases line up with TRBD2. V shed 6 bases and J 7 bases; nucleotides not matched to a gene: 6. Germline CDR1 reads MDHEN; CDR2 reads SYDVKM. CDR3 size: 13 residues. The CDR3 is CASRLGGLNEQFF. CDR3 coding DNA: TGTGCCAGCAGACTCGGGGGGTTGAATGAGCAGTTCTTC.

The genes are TRBV4-1 and TRBJ2-2; TRBD1 matches 8 bases. This CDR3 comprises 14 residues. The J segment lost 6 bases and the V segment lost 6 bases, leaving 6 bases of the junction unmatched. The germline V gene encodes CDR1 MGHRA and CDR2 YSYEKL. CDR3 nucleotide sequence: TGCGCCAGCAGTTGGACAGGGATATCCGGGGAGCTGTTTTTT. It is translated as CASSWTGISGELFF.

This chain links TRBV19 with TRBJ1-5; D ambiguous. The germline V and J ends were trimmed by 8 bases and 0 bases, with 11 bases remaining between them. The CDR3 extends over 14 amino acids. The germline V gene has CDR1 LNHDA and CDR2 SQIVND (reference sequence). The CDR3 spells CASHDGYSNQPQHF. The CDR3 coding sequence is TGTGCCAGTCACGACGGATATAGCAATCAGCCCCAGCATTTT. Complete variable domain (other parts from reference TRBV19 and TRBJ1-5): DGGITQSPKYLFRKEGQNVTLSCEQNLNHDAMYWYRQDPGQGLRLIYYSQIVNDFQKGDIAEGYSVSREKKESFPLTVTSAQKNPTAFYLCASHDGYSNQPQHFGDGTRLSIL.

V gene TRBV7-9 combines with J gene TRBJ2-3, with D perhaps matching TRBD2 (6 bases). CDR3 size: 16 residues. V lost 6 bases to trimming and J lost 4 bases, with 20 bases between them. Germline CDR1 and CDR2: SEHNR and FQNEAQ (reference sequence). CDR3 DNA sequence: TGTGCCAGCAGTCCATCAGGATCGGGAGTATCAGATACGCAGTATTTT. Encoded protein: CASSPSGSGVSDTQYF. Filled out from reference TRBV7-9 and TRBJ2-3, the complete variable domain reads DTGVSQNPRHKITKRGQNVTFRCDPISEHNRLYWYRQTLGQGPEFLTYFQNEAQLEKSRLLSDRFSAERPKGSFSTLEIQRTEQGDSAMYLCASSPSGSGVSDTQYFGPGTRLTVL.

On this clone itself: This sample also contains other DNA sequences that code for the same CDR3. The V call is TRBV5-1, the J call TRBJ2-2, with D possibly matching TRBD1 (5 bases). CDR1 SGHRS and CDR2 YFSETQ come from the germline V gene. The CDR3 has 14 residues. V lost 0 bases and J 4 bases, leaving 7 bases between the germline ends. The CDR3 nucleotides are TGCGCCAGCAGCTTGGGGCAGGGCACCGGGGAGCTGTTTTTT. Its translation: CASSLGQGTGELFF. Variable domain in full (rest from reference TRBV5-1 and TRBJ2-2): KAGVTQTPRYLIKTRGQQVTLSCSPISGHRSVSWYQQTPGQGLQFLFEYFSETQRNKGNFPGRFSGRQFSNSRSEMNVSTLELGDSALYLCASSLGQGTGELFFGEGSRLTVL.

This clone was seen ten or more times. This sequence joins TRBV4-2 and TRBJ2-7; TRBD2 agrees at 7 bases. Germline V gene lookup returns CDR1 LGHNA and CDR2 YNFKEQ. The CDR3 is 16 residues long. Trimming took 1 base from V and 3 from J; bases not matched to a gene: 9. The DNA of the CDR3 is TGTGCCAGCAGCCAAGTGCTGGCTAGCGGACTCTACGAGCAGTACTTC. Translating it yields CASSQVLASGLYEQYF.

V and J are TRBV4-2 and TRBJ2-5, with a possible D match to TRBD2 (6 bases). Germline loops: CDR1 LGHNA, CDR2 YNFKEQ. The V end lost 0 bases, the J end lost 2 bases, and 13 bases lay between the germline ends. The CDR3 loop spans 16 amino acids. The CDR3 bases are TGTGCCAGCAGCCAAGATATGGCTAGCGCACAAGAGACCCAGTACTTC. Protein product: CASSQDMASAQETQYF.

The gene calls are TRBV27 and TRBJ2-7; 10 bases line up with TRBD2. V was clipped by 5 bases and J by 4 bases; unmatched bases: 5. The length of the CDR3 is 14 residues. Germline CDR1 and CDR2: MNHEY and SMNVEV (reference sequence). The CDR3 loop is CASSPWTSGYEQYF. In DNA, the CDR3 is TGTGCCAGCAGTCCATGGACTAGCGGTTACGAGCAGTACTTC.

This clone appeared many times. The CDR3 sequence is CASSQVARTSTDTQYF. The CDR3 coding sequence is TGCGCCAGCAGCCAAGTTGCCCGCACTAGCACAGATACGCAGTATTTT. V is TRBV4-1 and J is TRBJ2-3; D is uncertain. V gave up 1 base and J gave up 0 bases, with 11 bases separating them. Germline CDR1 and CDR2: MGHRA and YSYEKL. The CDR3 sequence is 16 residues long.

There are a few counts of this clone. The chain is built from TRBV5-5 and TRBJ2-7; perhaps TRBD1 as D (5 bases). CDR1 SGHKS and CDR2 YYEKEE come from the germline V gene (reference sequence). Trimming pared 4 bases from V and 0 bases from J, leaving 11 bases between. The CDR3 runs 14 residues. The CDR3 region has the DNA TGTGCCAGCAGCCTAAGACAGAGCTCCTACGAGCAGTACTTC. It codes for CASSLRQSSYEQYF.

A remark on this clone: The same CDR3 arises from other DNA sequences in this sample as well. The gene calls are TRBV20-1 and TRBJ2-1; D is undetermined. The V and J ends lost 3 bases and 8 bases respectively, with 8 bases between them. In germline, CDR1 is DFQATT, CDR2 SNEGSKA (reference sequence). CDR3 length equals 11 residues. DNA for the CDR3: TGCAGTGCTAGGCCCGGTCATGAGCAGTTCTTC. It codes for CSARPGHEQFF.

In this sample, this clone turned up once. The CDR3 end shows no conserved phenylalanine or tryptophan, and so a read error is likely. This chain joins TRBV5-1 and TRBJ2-7; possible D gene TRBD2, 5 bases. The CDR3 spans 14 residues. CDR1 and CDR2 (germline): SGHRS, YFSETQ. V was shortened by 5 bases and J by 5 bases, with 17 bases between the two germline ends. The CDR3, as DNA: TGCGCCAGCAGACGGTCGGGAAGTACCGACGAGCAGTACCTC. Amino acids: CASRRSGSTDEQYL.

This rearrangement joins TRBV6-6 to TRBJ2-1; 12 bases fit TRBD2. The CDR3 sequence is 16 residues long. V was pared by 7 bases and J by 16 bases, with 20 bases of the junction left unmatched. Germline CDR1 reads MNHNY; CDR2 reads SVGAGI (reference sequence). For the CDR3, the DNA is TGTGCCAGCACCACGACAAAGGCTAGCGGGAGGGCCGTGGTTTTCTTC. It is translated as CASTTTKASGRAVVFF.

This clone was picked up a small number of times. The V gene is TRBV12-5, the J gene TRBJ1-2, with D hard to call. The germline V gene encodes CDR1 LGHNT and CDR2 FRNRAP. V lost 2 bases and J lost 4, with 8 bases in between. This CDR3 is 13 amino acids long. The CDR3 DNA reads as TGTGCTAGTGGTTTGTCAGGTGTCTATGGCTACACCTTC. Translation: CASGLSGVYGYTF. Based on the CDR3 plus reference TRBV12-5 and TRBJ1-2, the full variable domain is DARVTQTPRHKVTEMGQEVTMRCQPILGHNTVFWYRQTMMQGLELLAYFRNRAPLDDSGMPKDRFSAEMPDATLATLKIQPSEPRDSAVYFCASGLSGVYGYTFGSGTRLTVV.

The chain has TRBV7-8 and TRBJ1-5, with TRBD1 identical over 8 bases. This CDR3 is built from 15 residues. CDR1 and CDR2 (germline): SGHVS, FQNEAQ. The V gene end was trimmed by 4 bases and the J gene end by 5 bases; junction bases not matched to a gene: 7. The CDR3 nucleotides read TGTGCCAGCAGCTCCCTCGGACAGGGTTATCAGCCCCAGCATTTT. Translation: CASSSLGQGYQPQHF.

Only a few counts were recorded for this clone. The CDR3 nucleotides are TGTGCCAGCAGCTTGCGGCAGACACTAGCCAAAAACATTCAGTACTTC. Its protein product is CASSLRQTLAKNIQYF. The chain links TRBV5-6 to TRBJ2-4; D is unclear. V lost 1 base, J lost 0 bases, and 11 bases lay in between. Germline V CDR1 and CDR2: SGHDT, YYEEEE. There are 16 residues in the CDR3.

J is TRBJ1-4 and V is TRBV5-4; the D gene is possibly TRBD1 (6 bases). V gave up 6 bases and J gave up 8 bases, with 17 bases separating them. The CDR3 sequence is 14 residues long. The germline V gene encodes CDR1 SGHNT and CDR2 YYREEE (reference sequence). CDR3 residues: CASTRGGLGEKLFF. As DNA, the CDR3 is TGTGCCAGCACGCGAGGGGGGCTCGGCGAAAAACTGTTTTTT.

This chain joins TRBV28 and TRBJ2-1, with TRBD2 as a possible D gene (5 bases). From germline, CDR1 is MDHEN and CDR2 SYDVKM. The V and J ends lost 5 bases and 8 bases respectively, with 19 bases between them. This CDR3 is 15 amino acids long. In DNA, the CDR3 is TGTGCCAGCAGTCCGATCCGGGCTAGCATAGATGAGCAGTTCTTC. Translated: CASSPIRASIDEQFF. The complete variable domain, with remaining parts taken from reference TRBV28 and TRBJ2-1, reads DVKVTQSSRYLVKRTGEKVFLECVQDMDHENMFWYRQDPGLGLRLIYFSYDVKMKEKGDIPEGYSVSREKKERFSLILESASTNQTSMYLCASSPIRASIDEQFFGPGTRLTVL.

J is TRBJ2-5 and V is TRBV2, with 7 bases aligning to TRBD1. Trimming at V came to 6 bases and at J to 5 bases, leaving 12 bases not matched to a gene. This CDR3 has 15 residues. The germline V gene has CDR1 SNHLY and CDR2 FYNNEI. As DNA, the CDR3 is TGTGCCAGCAGCTCTAGCAGGGGGAGTGGGGAGACCCAGTACTTC. It specifies CASSSSRGSGETQYF.

The chain combines TRBV19 with TRBJ2-7, with TRBD2 identical over 13 bases. This CDR3 contains 14 residues. V was clipped by 5 bases and J by 9 bases; unmatched bases: 7. From germline, CDR1 is LNHDA and CDR2 SQIVND (reference sequence). Here the CDR3 reads CASSSGLAGIMQYF. For the CDR3, the DNA is TGTGCCAGTAGTTCGGGACTAGCGGGAATAATGCAGTACTTC.

The chain recombines TRBV5-1 with TRBJ2-3, with 7 bases lining up with TRBD2. Germline CDR1 is SGHRS and CDR2 is YFSETQ. CDR3 length: 14 amino acids. V gave up 0 bases and J gave up 4 bases; unmatched junction bases: 2. For the CDR3, the DNA is TGCGCCAGCAGCTTGGTTGGGAGGGCAGATACGCAGTATTTT. This translates into CASSLVGRADTQYF.

V is TRBV7-9 and J is TRBJ2-2; 7 nucleotides line up with TRBD1. This CDR3 is 15 amino acids long. V shed 5 bases, J shed 3 bases, and the junction held 6 bases outside the gene matches. Germline CDR1 and CDR2: SEHNR and FQNEAQ (reference sequence). CDR3 coding DNA: TGTGCCAGCAGCCGACTTGACAGGGACACCGGGGAGCTGTTTTTT. It codes for CASSRLDRDTGELFF.

This clone was detected only a few times. The rearrangement joins TRBV9 to TRBJ2-1, with D perhaps TRBD2 (5 bases). V was cut by 0 bases and J by 0 bases, with 19 bases left in between. The CDR3 contains 19 residues. CDR1 and CDR2 from the germline V gene are SGDLS and YYNGEE. The CDR3 here is CASSVATGYLSRSYNEQFF. CDR3 nucleotides: TGTGCCAGCAGCGTAGCTACGGGGTACCTAAGTCGCTCCTACAATGAGCAGTTCTTC.

A note on this clone: Other DNA sequences in the sample encode the same CDR3. The V gene is TRBV5-4, the J gene TRBJ2-6; 9 bases are a match to TRBD1. Germline-derived CDR1 and CDR2 are SGHNT and YYREEE (reference sequence). The CDR3 is 17 residues long. V lost 4 bases, J lost 0 bases, and 5 bases stayed unmatched. CDR3 sequence reads: CASSPPGQGSGANVLTF. CDR3 DNA: TGTGCCAGCAGCCCCCCGGGACAGGGCTCTGGGGCCAACGTCCTGACTTTC. Using reference TRBV5-4 and TRBJ2-6 for the parts outside the CDR3, the full variable domain is ETGVTQSPTHLIKTRGQQVTLRCSSQSGHNTVSWYQQALGQGPQFIFQYYREEENGRGNFPPRFSGLQFPNYSSELNVNALELDDSALYLCASSPPGQGSGANVLTFGAGSRLTVL.

The rearrangement links TRBV7-2 to TRBJ1-1; unclear D gene. CDR1 SGHTA and CDR2 FQGNSA come from the germline V gene. The CDR3 spans 14 residues. Deletions cut 1 base from V and 0 bases from J, with 6 bases between. CDR3 region: CASSLESMNTEAFF. CDR3 sequence (DNA): TGTGCCAGCAGCTTAGAATCGATGAACACTGAAGCTTTCTTT. The variable domain in full, with the rest retrieved from reference TRBV7-2 and TRBJ1-1, is GAGVSQSPSNKVTEKGKDVELRCDPISGHTALYWYRQSLGQGLEFLIYFQGNSAPDKSGLPSDRFSAERTGGSVSTLTIQRTQQEDSAVYLCASSLESMNTEAFFGQGTRLTVV.

The chain carries TRBV28 and TRBJ2-1; 8 bases align to TRBD1. The CDR3 has 14 residues. Germline V gene sequence: CDR1 MDHEN, CDR2 SYDVKM. Trimming cost V 5 bases and J 5 bases; bases outside gene matches: 5. CDR3 amino acids: CASSRQGYDNEQFF. Written as DNA, the CDR3 is TGTGCCAGCAGTAGACAGGGGTACGACAATGAGCAGTTCTTC.